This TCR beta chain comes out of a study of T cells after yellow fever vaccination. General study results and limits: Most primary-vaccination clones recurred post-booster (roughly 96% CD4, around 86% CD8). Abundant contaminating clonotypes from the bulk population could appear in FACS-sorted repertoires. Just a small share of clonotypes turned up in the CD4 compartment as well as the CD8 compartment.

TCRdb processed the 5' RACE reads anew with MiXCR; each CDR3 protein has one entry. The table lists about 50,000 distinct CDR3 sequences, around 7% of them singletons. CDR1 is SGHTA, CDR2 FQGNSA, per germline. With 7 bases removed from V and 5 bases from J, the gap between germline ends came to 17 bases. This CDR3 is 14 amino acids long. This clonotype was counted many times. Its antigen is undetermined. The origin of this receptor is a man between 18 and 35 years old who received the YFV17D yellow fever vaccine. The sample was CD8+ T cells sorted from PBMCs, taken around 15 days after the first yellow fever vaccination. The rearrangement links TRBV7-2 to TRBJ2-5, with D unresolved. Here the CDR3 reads CASTGGLSGETQYF. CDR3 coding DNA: TGTGCCAGCACTGGTGGGTTGTCGGGTGAGACCCAGTACTTC.